This TCR beta chain was captured by sequencing in a study of blood T cell repertoires in COVID-19 (TCRdb year 2020). Turning to the overall study: Collaborator samples came from the United States, Italy and Spain and covered acute and convalescent phases of COVID-19. The prospective study material was composed of cDNA or gDNA derived from T cells, B-cell-depleted T cells, or PBMCs. The dataset comprised deeply sampled blood TCRbeta repertoires from subjects exposed to, actively infected with, or recovered from COVID-19. A freely available public database, intended as a resource for researchers studying the immune response to SARS-CoV-2, is where the repertoires were released. The samples were drawn from the first 160 participants of the ongoing ImmuneRACE study and from 1,254 subjects provided by 6 global collaborators. Nearly every sample came with metadata listing a de-identified subject ID, COVID-19 status, age in years and sex. Where available, HLA class I and class II types were taken from metadata supplied by the sample provider and were not determined by assay-based typing. General conclusions and limits of the study: Clinical and demographic metadata were provided uncurated, with the amount varying by source and participant.

Participants in the prospective study were aged about 18 to 90 years, lived in over 20 United States geographic areas, and enrolled through a virtual design. Cohort assignment in the prospective study relied on participant-reported clinical history from a screening survey and a study questionnaire. ImmuneRACE Cohort 3 recovered participants were defined by two consecutive negative NP/OP PCR tests, healthcare professional clearance, or symptom resolution. In the prospective study, whole blood, serum and a nasopharyngeal or oropharyngeal swab were collected from each participant by mobile phlebotomists. Additional blood draws and questionnaires over an approximately two-month period could optionally be provided by prospective study participants. Blood samples from the prospective study were shipped frozen or at room temperature prior to DNA extraction. The immunoSEQ Assay, a bias-controlled multiplex PCR, was used to amplify TCRbeta CDR3 regions from genomic DNA. The authors' pipeline ran thus. Within the assay, amplification of reference gene primers was used to estimate how many nucleated cells each sample contained. To quantify the absolute abundance of each unique TCRbeta CDR3 rearrangement, sequence reads were collapsed and filtered. Productive Simpson clonality was computed per sample as the square root of Simpson's diversity index over productive rearrangements. TCRdb carries this immuneACCESS record with in-frame sequences only. Its versions omit some clonotypes, under half of them owing to an unresolved V gene in the studies checked, with the rest unexplained. V and J calls and clone size are copied from that table; D and trimming were computed from the DNA. The sample has roughly 180,000 clones on record, roughly four fifths of them singletons. 10% to 15% of the sample rests with the top ten.

On this clone: The antigen it recognizes is unknown. No quality values exist for individual bases; no much larger clone is one base distant.

CDR1 is given as SGHRS and CDR2 as YFSETQ, both from the germline V gene. V was cut back by 0 bases and J by 0 bases, leaving a gap of 11 bases between them. The CDR3 holds 16 amino acids from the cysteine to the phenylalanine. Only the CDR3 portion is preserved as DNA: 48 bases, with reading frame beginning at the first base. The chain is assembled from TRBV5-1 and TRBJ2-3; TRBD2 might be the D gene, on 5 matching bases. The specimen sequenced was PBMCs or T cells enriched from blood (not recorded which). This receptor was taken from a man aged 35 to 55 who had recovered from COVID-19. The sequence in DNA is TGCGCCAGCAGCTTGGATCCCAGCGGCAGCACAGATACGCAGTATTTT. Translated, this is CASSLDPSGSTDTQYF.